Here is one T cell receptor (beta chain) with its context. The data were obtained in a study of blood T cells in healthy people across ages. V lost 4 bases and J lost 5, with 6 bases in between. The CDR3 covers 12 residues. A second PCR, run for about 7 to 11 cycles, used a sample-barcoded 5' primer plus a J-beta primer mix. In TCRdb, the 5' RACE reads were re-called with MiXCR into one record per CDR3 protein. The table records 850,000 to 1,000,000 distinct CDR3 sequences, 45% to 60% of them present only once. The chain joins TRBV12-3 or TRBV12-4 to TRBJ2-1; possibly TRBD1 for D (5 bases). This clonotype was obtained from a woman aged 55-70 years in good health. The sequencing sample was made of blood. CDR3 bases: TGTGCCAGCAGTTCAGGGCACAATGAGCAGTTCTTC. As protein: CASSSGHNEQFF.